This T cell receptor beta chain was sequenced during a study of blood T cell repertoires in COVID-19. Across the whole study: COVID-19 samples from acute and convalescent phases originated in the United States, Italy and Spain. Sources were T cells, B-cell-depleted T cells, or PBMCs; the material itself was cDNA or gDNA.

Original data processing: The assay estimated nucleated cells by amplifying reference gene primers. Only in-frame clones appear in the TCRdb table, and some are missing; sequencing was by immunoSEQ multiplex PCR. The V and J calls and clone size are taken from that table; D and trimming were inferred from the DNA. The data contain about 68,000 clones, roughly 85% of them singletons. The germline gives CDR1 ENHRY, CDR2 SYGVKD. V was clipped by 2 bases and J by 9 bases, with 8 bases between them. The CDR3 is 12 amino acids. The Seattle site enrolled patients during active infection and followed them longitudinally.

Sequenced material: peripheral blood. The receptor was derived from a woman in her forties or fifties with COVID-19, enrolled during active disease. The rearrangement links TRBV10-3 to TRBJ2-1, with a tentative D call TRBD1 (5 bases). CDR3 in amino acids: CAISEGAAEQFF. The CDR3 DNA follows: TGTGCCATCAGTGAGGGGGCGGCTGAGCAGTTCTTC.